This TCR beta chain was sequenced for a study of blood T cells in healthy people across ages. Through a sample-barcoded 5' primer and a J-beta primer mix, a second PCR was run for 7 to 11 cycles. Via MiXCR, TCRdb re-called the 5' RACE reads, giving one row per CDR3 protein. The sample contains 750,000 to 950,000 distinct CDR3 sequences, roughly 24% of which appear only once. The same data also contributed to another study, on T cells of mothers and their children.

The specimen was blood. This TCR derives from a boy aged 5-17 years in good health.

CDR3 region: CASSSGGRNTYEQYF. CDR3 sequence (DNA): TGTGCCAGCAGTTCAGGGGGCCGGAATACCTACGAGCAGTACTTC. The rearrangement joins TRBV12-3 or TRBV12-4 to TRBJ2-7, with 8 bases fitting TRBD1. The CDR3 length is 15 residues. Trimming cost V 4 bases and J 2 bases; bases outside gene matches: 7.